A selection of T cell receptor beta chains follows, all from one sample in a study of T cell repertoires in cytomegalovirus infection. These receptors have no identified antigens. TCRdb re-called the reads through MiXCR, storing one row per CDR3 protein. Among tens of thousands of distinct CDR3 sequences, approximately 20% were seen once, and the ten largest hold 55% to 75%. Sequenced here: CD8+ T cells from cultured PBMCs, sampled from culture after CMV antigen stimulation. These receptor sequences come from a human donor in good health (CMV status not recorded). Some clones in this sample may be carry-over from other donors' samples. Both conserved end residues are part of each CDR3. A D gene is named only where the DNA matches it firmly. Only part of the rows carry a size: once, few, many, or a class if the clone is expanded.

clone size	V gene	D gene	J gene	CDR3 DNA	CDR3 protein
few	TRBV14	NA	TRBJ1-4	TGTGCCAGCAGCCAAGATCTCTCCGAAAAACTGTTTTTT	CASSQDLSEKLFF
NA	TRBV7-6	TRBD2	TRBJ2-1	TGTGCCAGCAGCTTAGGTCGAGGAGCGGGGGCCCCCGGGGATGAGCAGTTCTTC	CASSLGRGAGAPGDEQFF
NA	TRBV7-3	TRBD1	TRBJ1-5	TGTGCCAGCAGCTTCGGGACAGGGGTGAATCAGCCCCAGCATTTT	CASSFGTGVNQPQHF
few	TRBV7-2	NA	TRBJ1-2	TGTGCCAGCAGCTTAGGATTTCAGGCTTCCTATGGCTACACCTTC	CASSLGFQASYGYTF
few	TRBV11-2	TRBD1	TRBJ2-6	TGTGCCAGCAGCCCGACAGGGACTGGGGCCAACGTCCTGACTTTC	CASSPTGTGANVLTF
NA	TRBV7-9	NA	TRBJ2-7	TGTGCCAGCAGTGGAACCACAGGGTTCTACGAGCAGTACTTC	CASSGTTGFYEQYF
few	TRBV12-5	NA	TRBJ1-1	TGTGCTAGTGGTTTGGTACGGGTTGAGAACACTGAAGCTTTCTTT	CASGLVRVENTEAFF
NA	TRBV7-2	NA	TRBJ1-4	TGTGCCAGCAGCCCGACCCGAGGGACTAATGAAAAACTGTTTTTT	CASSPTRGTNEKLFF
NA	TRBV7-3	NA	TRBJ1-2	TGTGCCAGCAGCTTAATCAGGGCAGGCAACTATGGCTACACCTTC	CASSLIRAGNYGYTF
NA	TRBV6-8	NA	TRBJ1-2	TGTGCCAGCAGTGCCAACTTGGGAGGCTACACCTTC	CASSANLGGYTF
few	TRBV12-3/TRBV12-4	TRBD1	TRBJ1-6	TGTGCCAGCACCACCGGGACAGGGGGCATCTCCTATAATTCACCCCTCCACTTT	CASTTGTGGISYNSPLHF
NA	TRBV11-2	NA	TRBJ2-5	TGTGCCAGCAGCTTACCTCTTCAAGAGACCCAGTACTTC	CASSLPLQETQYF
NA	TRBV7-8	NA	TRBJ2-7	TGTGCCAGCAGCTTAAAAGCCGGGTTATATGCCTACGAGCAGTACTTC	CASSLKAGLYAYEQYF
NA	TRBV7-2	NA	TRBJ2-7	TGTGCCAGCAGCTTTTTCAGGGGCTCCTACGAGCAGTACTTC	CASSFFRGSYEQYF
NA	TRBV12-3/TRBV12-4	TRBD2	TRBJ2-1	TGTGCCAGCAGTTTAGGAGGACTAGCGGGACACAATGAGCAGTTCTTC	CASSLGGLAGHNEQFF
NA	TRBV7-6	NA	TRBJ2-7	TGTGCCAGCAGCTTTGGAACAGGAGCCTCCTACGAGCAGTACTTC	CASSFGTGASYEQYF
few	TRBV12-3/TRBV12-4	NA	TRBJ1-5	TGTGCCAGCAGCCTCTACAGGGACAACGATCAGCCCCAGCATTTT	CASSLYRDNDQPQHF
NA	TRBV7-2	TRBD1	TRBJ2-2	TGTGCCAGCAGCTTAGCGTCCCGGGGGACAGGGAACACCGGGGAGCTGTTTTTT	CASSLASRGTGNTGELFF
few	TRBV12-3/TRBV12-4	NA	TRBJ1-5	TGTGCCAGCAGTTTAAGTGGGAAGCCCCAGCATTTT	CASSLSGKPQHF
NA	TRBV27	NA	TRBJ2-4	TGTGCCAGCAGCCTGCACACTAAAAACATTCAGTACTTC	CASSLHTKNIQYF
NA	TRBV27	NA	TRBJ2-7	TGTGCCAGCAGTGCCTCGGGGGGGGACAGAACCTACGAGCAGTACTTC	CASSASGGDRTYEQYF
few	TRBV12-3/TRBV12-4	TRBD1	TRBJ2-3	TGTGCCAGCAGCTCGACCTCCGCCGACCGGGACAGGGGCTCAGATACGCAGTATTTT	CASSSTSADRDRGSDTQYF
NA	TRBV7-2	TRBD1	TRBJ2-1	TGTGCCAGCAGCTCCGTCCTACAACTCGGGACAGACCACAATGAGCAGTTCTTC	CASSSVLQLGTDHNEQFF
NA	TRBV2	NA	TRBJ1-1	TGTGCCAGCAGTGAGGCGAACACTGAAGCTTTCTTT	CASSEANTEAFF
few	TRBV4-3	NA	TRBJ2-1	TGCGCCAGCAGCCCCCGGACGCCCTCTAGCGATTACTACAATGAGCAGTTCTTC	CASSPRTPSSDYYNEQFF
few	TRBV7-8	NA	TRBJ2-2	TGTGCCAGCAGCCTCGACGGGGGGGAGCTGTTTTTT	CASSLDGGELFF
NA	TRBV19	NA	TRBJ1-2	TGTGCCAGTAGTATAGACCTGGGGGACTATGGCTACACCTTC	CASSIDLGDYGYTF
few	TRBV12-3/TRBV12-4	TRBD1	TRBJ2-7	TGTGCCAGCAGTTCTGGGACAGGGTTCTACGAGCAGTACTTC	CASSSGTGFYEQYF
NA	TRBV7-6	NA	TRBJ1-1	TGTGCTAGCAGCAAGGGGGGCGCTGAAGCTTTCTTT	CASSKGGAEAFF
few	TRBV2	NA	TRBJ1-6	TGTGCCAGCAGTGAGGCTGGGGGGACCCTCCCACCCCTCCACTTT	CASSEAGGTLPPLHF
NA	TRBV12-3/TRBV12-4	TRBD1	TRBJ2-1	TGTGCCAGCAGTTTAGCCCCAGGGGGAAATGAGCAGTTCTTC	CASSLAPGGNEQFF
NA	TRBV27	TRBD1	TRBJ1-1	TGTGCCAGCAGTTTCAAACAGGGGCGCACTGAAGCTTTCTTT	CASSFKQGRTEAFF
NA	TRBV11-2	NA	TRBJ2-7	TGTGCCAGCAGCTTAGGCGGGGCCCCCTACGAGCAGTACTTC	CASSLGGAPYEQYF
few	TRBV7-9	NA	TRBJ2-7	TGTGCCAGCAGCTTAGGGCGGAACGAGCAGTACTTC	CASSLGRNEQYF
NA	TRBV7-9	NA	TRBJ2-5	TGTGCCAGCAGCGCACGGGACTTAAATTCCCAAGAGACCCAGTACTTC	CASSARDLNSQETQYF
few	TRBV20-1	TRBD1	TRBJ2-5	TGCAGTGCTAGAGTACCGGACAGGGGTCTGGAGACCCAGTACTTC	CSARVPDRGLETQYF
few	TRBV7-8	NA	TRBJ2-5	TGTGCCAGCAGCTTAGTTGTAGGTCCTCGGGAGACCCAGTACTTC	CASSLVVGPRETQYF
few	TRBV12-3/TRBV12-4	TRBD2	TRBJ2-3	TGTGCCAGCAGACCGGGGGGGCCTGGGAATACGCAGTATTTT	CASRPGGPGNTQYF
many	TRBV27	NA	TRBJ1-1	TGTGCCAGCAGTTTATCGGCCAGGGGATACACTGAAGCTTTCTTT	CASSLSARGYTEAFF
NA	TRBV6-5	NA	TRBJ2-1	TGTGCCAGCGCGACTAGCTCCTACAATGAGCAGTTCTTC	CASATSSYNEQFF
few	TRBV20-1	NA	TRBJ2-3	TGCAGTGCTAGAGATCGGACACTTGATAATACGCAGTATTTT	CSARDRTLDNTQYF
few	TRBV12-3/TRBV12-4	TRBD1	TRBJ2-7	TGTGCCAGCAGTCCAATCCAGGGGGCCTACTCCTACGAGCAGTACTTC	CASSPIQGAYSYEQYF
NA	TRBV7-2	TRBD1	TRBJ2-5	TGTGCCAGCAGCTCGTGGGGGACAGGGGGTGGAGAGACCCAGTACTTC	CASSSWGTGGGETQYF
many	TRBV7-9	NA	TRBJ1-5	TGTGCCAGCAGCTTAGGGGGGATTGGTCAGCCCCAGCATTTT	CASSLGGIGQPQHF
NA	TRBV25-1	NA	TRBJ1-2	TGTGCCAGCAGAGATGGGACCAGGGACTATGGCTACACCTTC	CASRDGTRDYGYTF
few	TRBV7-6	NA	TRBJ1-4	TGTGCCAGCAGCCCGGGAAATGAAAAACTGTTTTTT	CASSPGNEKLFF
many	TRBV7-2	NA	TRBJ1-4	TGTGCCAGCAGACCGGGAGCAACTAATGAAAAACTGTTTTTT	CASRPGATNEKLFF
many	TRBV6-1	TRBD1	TRBJ2-7	TGTGCCAGCTCGGTTCGGACAGGGGACGAGCAGTACTTC	CASSVRTGDEQYF
NA	TRBV7-2	NA	TRBJ1-6	TGTGCCAGCAGCTTAGAGAGCCGCGCTTTTAATTCACCCCTCCACTTT	CASSLESRAFNSPLHF
NA	TRBV6-2/TRBV6-3	NA	TRBJ2-3	TGTGCCAGCAGTTACTCGTGGGGGGTCGACACAGATACGCAGTATTTT	CASSYSWGVDTDTQYF
few	TRBV19	NA	TRBJ1-1	TGTGCCAGTAGTATTGAGACCCTAAACACTGAAGCTTTCTTT	CASSIETLNTEAFF